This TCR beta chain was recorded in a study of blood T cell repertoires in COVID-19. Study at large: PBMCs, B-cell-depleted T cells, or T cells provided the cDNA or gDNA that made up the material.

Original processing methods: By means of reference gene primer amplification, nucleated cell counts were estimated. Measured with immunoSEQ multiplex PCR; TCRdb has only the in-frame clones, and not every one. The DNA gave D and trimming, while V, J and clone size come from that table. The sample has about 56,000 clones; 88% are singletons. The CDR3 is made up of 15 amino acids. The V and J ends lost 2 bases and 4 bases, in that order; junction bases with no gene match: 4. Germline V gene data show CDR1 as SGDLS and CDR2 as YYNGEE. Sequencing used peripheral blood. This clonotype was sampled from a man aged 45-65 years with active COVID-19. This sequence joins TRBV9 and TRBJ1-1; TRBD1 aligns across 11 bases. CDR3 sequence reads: CASSVGQGASTEAFF. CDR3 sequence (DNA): TGTGCCAGCAGCGTCGGACAGGGGGCGAGCACTGAAGCTTTCTTT.